Listed below are T cell receptor beta chains from one sample, sequenced in a study of response to subunit inactivated influenza vaccine. One entry per CDR3 protein, called by TCRdb with MiXCR from the RT-PCR reads. In the table there are about 780,000 distinct CDR3 sequences, approximately 18% of which are singletons. This material consisted of PBMCs from blood, taken 5 days after vaccination. Source of these receptors: a man aged 50 or older who received an inactivated influenza vaccine. CDR3s include the opening cysteine and the closing phenylalanine or tryptophan. Fields, in order: D gene, V gene, clone size, J gene, CDR3 length, CDR3 DNA, CDR3 protein. The D gene is left open where the match is weak. Clone size is given for some rows only: seen once, a few or many times, or a class if the clone is expanded.

.	TRBV12-3/TRBV12-4	many	TRBJ2-1	12	TGTGCCAGCAGTGCCCAATTTGATGAGCAGTTCTTC	CASSAQFDEQFF
.	TRBV5-1	many	TRBJ1-1	14	TGCGCCAGCAGCTCCCACAGGGTCGGCACTGAAGCTTTCTTT	CASSSHRVGTEAFF
.	TRBV5-1	.	TRBJ2-1	15	TGCGCCAGCACTACTGGGGGGGGCGCCTACAATGAGCAGTTCTTC	CASTTGGGAYNEQFF
.	TRBV20-1	once	TRBJ2-3	14	TGCAGTGCTAGGCCTCTTACGCTGCAGGTGGGGCAGTATTTT	CSARPLTLQVGQYF
TRBD1	TRBV20-1	few	TRBJ2-2	15	TGCAGTGCTAGTACGACAGGGGGCTCGACCGGGGAGCTGTTTTTT	CSASTTGGSTGELFF
.	TRBV7-2	few	TRBJ2-7	13	TGTGCCAGCAACTTTCAGGGTTCCTACGAGCAGTACTTC	CASNFQGSYEQYF
.	TRBV6-5	.	TRBJ2-5	16	TGTGCCAGCAGTTACTCGGGTCTGCGCAGTCAAGAGACCCAGTACTTC	CASSYSGLRSQETQYF
TRBD2	TRBV7-9	few	TRBJ2-1	13	TGTGCCAGCACCCCCGGCGGGGGTGGTGAGCAGTTCTTC	CASTPGGGGEQFF
.	TRBV12-3/TRBV12-4	many	TRBJ2-1	11	TGTGCCAGCAGCTTAAACAATGAGCAGTTCTTC	CASSLNNEQFF
.	TRBV24-1	.	TRBJ2-3	17	TGTGCCACCAGTACAACAGGGACCGATATTAGCACAGATACGCAGTATTTT	CATSTTGTDISTDTQYF
.	TRBV7-2	few	TRBJ2-1	15	TGTGCCAGCAGCTTACTGTCGTACTCCTACAATGAGCAGTTCTTC	CASSLLSYSYNEQFF
.	TRBV6-1	many	TRBJ1-5	15	TGTGCCAGCAGCCGGGGCATTAATAGCAATCAGCCCCAGCATTTT	CASSRGINSNQPQHF
TRBD1	TRBV29-1	.	TRBJ1-5	13	TGCGGCGTGGGAGAGGACAGGGGACAGCCCCAGCATTTT	CGVGEDRGQPQHF
.	TRBV12-3/TRBV12-4	many	TRBJ2-1	11	TGTGCCAGCAGTTTATTTGCGGAGCAGTTCTTC	CASSLFAEQFF
.	TRBV12-3/TRBV12-4	.	TRBJ1-1	13	TGTGCCAGCAGTCCTCTGGGGAGGGCTGAAGCTTTCTTT	CASSPLGRAEAFF
.	TRBV20-1	.	TRBJ2-1	10	TGCAATGCTCACCGAAATGAGCAGTTCTTC	CNAHRNEQFF
.	TRBV18	.	TRBJ2-1	14	TGTGCCAGCTCACCGCAGTACGGTAACAATGAGCAGTTCTTC	CASSPQYGNNEQFF
TRBD2	TRBV10-3	.	TRBJ2-3	18	TGTGCCATCAGTGACTATCTCCGGGCGGGAGAAGGCACAGATACGCAGTATTTT	CAISDYLRAGEGTDTQYF
TRBD2	TRBV5-5	few	TRBJ2-3	17	TGTGCCAGCAGCTTGACCGGACTAGCTGACTCCACAGATACGCAGTATTTT	CASSLTGLADSTDTQYF
.	TRBV20-1	.	TRBJ2-7	10	TGCAGTGCCCAAGTCTACGAGCAGTACTTC	CSAQVYEQYF
.	TRBV6-2/TRBV6-3	few	TRBJ2-7	12	TGTGCCAGCAATACCGGGACTCCCGAGCAGTACTTC	CASNTGTPEQYF
.	TRBV15	.	TRBJ2-3	16	TGTGCCACCAGCAGAGATAACAGGGACAGCACAGATACGCAGTATTTT	CATSRDNRDSTDTQYF
TRBD2	TRBV20-1	few	TRBJ2-3	14	TGCAGTGCATCGCTAGCGGGAGTGAGAGATACGCAGTATTTT	CSASLAGVRDTQYF
.	TRBV28	few	TRBJ2-3	12	TGTGCCAGCAGTGCATACTGGAATACGCAGTATTTT	CASSAYWNTQYF
TRBD1	TRBV11-1	.	TRBJ2-1	18	TGTGCCAGCAGCTTAAGGAGAATACAGGGGGCAAGGTTCGATGAGCAGTTCTTC	CASSLRRIQGARFDEQFF
.	TRBV4-3	few	TRBJ1-5	16	TGCGCCAGCAGCCAAGAGATAACCACAGATAATCAGCCCCAGCATTTT	CASSQEITTDNQPQHF
TRBD2	TRBV6-2/TRBV6-3	.	TRBJ2-1	18	TGTGCCAGTTGGACCGGGACTAGCGGTCTAATCTCCTACAATGAGCAGTTCTTC	CASWTGTSGLISYNEQFF
.	TRBV4-2	.	TRBJ1-4	17	TGTGCCAGCAGCCAAGATCCGACTAACCTCAGCCGGGAAAAACTGTTTTTT	CASSQDPTNLSREKLFF
.	TRBV7-9	.	TRBJ2-6	15	TGTGCCAGCAGCACGTGGGTGTCTGGGGCCAACGTCCTGACTTTC	CASSTWVSGANVLTF
TRBD2	TRBV7-8	few	TRBJ2-7	19	TGTGCCAGCAGCTTAGCGAGGTATAGGCTAGCGGGAGTACTCTACGAGCAGTACTTC	CASSLARYRLAGVLYEQYF
TRBD2	TRBV6-1	.	TRBJ2-3	15	TGTGCCAGCAGTACCGGGACTAGCGGGAGTATGGTGCAGTATTTT	CASSTGTSGSMVQYF
.	TRBV12-5	.	TRBJ1-1	13	TGTGCTAGTGCTTCGTCTGGGAACACTGAAGCTTTCTTT	CASASSGNTEAFF
.	TRBV18	few	TRBJ1-5	13	TGTGCCAGCTCACCACATAGCAATCAGCCCCAGCATTTT	CASSPHSNQPQHF
.	TRBV15	.	TRBJ2-5	12	TGTGCCACCAGCAGGTCAGGGGAGACCCAGTACTTC	CATSRSGETQYF
TRBD1	TRBV15	.	TRBJ2-5	15	TGTGCCACCAGCAGCCACCGGACAGGGCGGGAGACCCAGTACTTC	CATSSHRTGRETQYF
TRBD1	TRBV5-1	.	TRBJ2-3	15	TGCGCCAGCAGATCCCAGGGGGCCCCCACAGATACGCAGTATTTT	CASRSQGAPTDTQYF
TRBD2	TRBV20-1	.	TRBJ2-1	16	TGCAGTGCCATATCCATAGCGGGAGGGACCTACAATGAGCAGTTCTTC	CSAISIAGGTYNEQFF
.	TRBV6-2/TRBV6-3	.	TRBJ2-6	14	TGTGCCAGCACCCAGGCGGCTGGGGCCAACGTCCTGACTTTC	CASTQAAGANVLTF
TRBD1	TRBV4-2	.	TRBJ2-7	15	TGTGCCAGCAGCCAGGTGACAGGGGGCGTATACGAGCAGTACTTC	CASSQVTGGVYEQYF
.	TRBV5-4	few	TRBJ1-6	14	TGTGCCAGCAGCTTGGACAGGTCTAATTCACCCCTCCACTTT	CASSLDRSNSPLHF
TRBD1	TRBV29-1	.	TRBJ2-3	14	TGCAGCGTCGGACAGGCCTCGATCGGGGATACGCAGTATTTT	CSVGQASIGDTQYF
TRBD2	TRBV3-1	.	TRBJ2-7	15	TGTGCCAGCAGCCACACCGGGACTAGCGGATTCGAGCAGTACTTC	CASSHTGTSGFEQYF
TRBD1	TRBV5-1	.	TRBJ2-7	14	TGCGCCAGCAGCTTGGAGACAGGGAAGAGCGAGCAGTACTTC	CASSLETGKSEQYF
.	TRBV6-5	.	TRBJ2-7	15	TGTGCCAGCAGTTACTTGGTGGGCGAGGACTACGAGCAGTACTTC	CASSYLVGEDYEQYF
.	TRBV12-5	.	TRBJ2-1	13	TGTGCTAGTGGCCTAAGCTCCTACAATGAGCAGTTCTTC	CASGLSSYNEQFF
TRBD1	TRBV6-1	few	TRBJ2-1	15	TGTGCCAGCAGTCCTGATCCGACAGGGACCAATGAGCAGTTCTTC	CASSPDPTGTNEQFF
TRBD2	TRBV20-1	few	TRBJ2-1	18	TGCAGTGCTACCCCCTTAACGGGAGGGCCGCATCGAAGTAATGAGCAGTTCTTC	CSATPLTGGPHRSNEQFF
.	TRBV12-3/TRBV12-4	.	TRBJ2-3	13	TGTGCCAGCAGTTTAACTGCCGGGGATACGCAGTATTTT	CASSLTAGDTQYF
TRBD1	TRBV7-3	few	TRBJ2-2	16	TGTGCCAGCAGCTTAGAAGGCAGGGGGCGGACCGGGGAGCTGTTTTTT	CASSLEGRGRTGELFF
TRBD1	TRBV6-2/TRBV6-3	.	TRBJ1-5	17	TGTGCCAGCAGTTACTTGGGGACAGGGGGGCTCAATCAGCCCCAGCATTTT	CASSYLGTGGLNQPQHF
TRBD2	TRBV27	few	TRBJ2-1	16	TGTGCCAGCAGTCGTACCGGGACTAGCGGGAGGGGGAACCAGTTCTTC	CASSRTGTSGRGNQFF
.	TRBV5-1	.	TRBJ1-6	14	TGCGCCAGCAGAACAGGGTGGAGTTCTTCACCCCTCCACTTT	CASRTGWSSSPLHF
.	TRBV12-3/TRBV12-4	few	TRBJ2-1	16	TGTGCCAGCAGTCGGAGGACAGCCCAGTCCTACAATGAGCAGTTCTTC	CASSRRTAQSYNEQFF
TRBD1	TRBV6-1	.	TRBJ1-4	15	TGTGCCAGCAGTGAAGGGACAGGGAGTGGTGAAAAACTGTTTTTT	CASSEGTGSGEKLFF
.	TRBV29-1	.	TRBJ1-2	13	TGCAGCACCCTGGGAGGGACCAACTATGGCTACACCTTC	CSTLGGTNYGYTF